This TCR beta chain was captured by sequencing in a study of T cells in Graves' hyperthyroidism and ophthalmopathy (dated by TCRdb to about 2019). Looking at the study overall: Peripheral blood was sampled at the time of initial diagnosis, prior to any treatment. To identify TCR V-J signatures that set the groups apart, the researchers used a discovery cohort of 95 to 100 patients, made up of around 42 with Graves' ophthalmopathy and 57 with stable Graves' hyperthyroidism. Prospective prediction of ophthalmopathy was tested in an independent validation cohort of 18 to 20 hyperthyroidism patients and 17 patients who later progressed to ophthalmopathy. The 85 to 100 discovery patients were randomly split 7:3 into training and test sets. The study also compared thyroid tissue and blood T-cell repertoires from over 5 Graves' hyperthyroidism patients. After sampling, hyperthyroidism patients received methimazole starting at 30 mg daily, and ophthalmopathy patients received high-dose intravenous methylprednisolone. According to the paper, TCR Vbeta CDR3 sequencing was carried out on 135 peripheral blood samples, which came from under 50 ophthalmopathy, 75 to 80 hyperthyroidism and about 17 progressor patients.

From the cysteine through the phenylalanine, the CDR3 covers 14 amino acids. Left in the record is the CDR3 DNA by itself, 42 bases read in frame from the first base. V drops 6 bases and J drops 5 bases, leaving 16 bases in between. The germline V gene supplies CDR1 SNHLY and CDR2 FYNNEI. Overall study outcomes, separate from this receptor: Sample size was not statistically predetermined, and investigators were not blinded to group allocation. In validation, the model predicted progression to ophthalmopathy a median of around six months before onset, with 65% to 71% sensitivity and about 72% specificity. A model built on a 13 V-J signature distinguished ophthalmopathy from stable hyperthyroidism, reaching roughly 88% sensitivity and 81.08% specificity in cross-validation and 80%/75% in testing. Most expanded thyroid clonotypes (frequency above 0.001) were also detected in blood, a finding suggesting that blood repertoires may reflect thyroid immune responses.

This clonotype has a count of ten or more. The target of this receptor is not known. Per-nucleotide qualities are absent, and no much larger clonotype sits a single base away. In the ophthalmopathy patients, disease was moderately to severely active, with a Clinical Activity Score of 3 or more, a NOSPECS grade of 4 or more, and a duration of less than 3 months. Patients with uncontrolled infections, other autoimmune diseases, pregnancy or lactation were excluded. Diagnoses relied on clinical symptoms, serum thyroxine and TRAb, thyroid ultrasound and orbital computed tomography. PBMCs were isolated from more than 8 ml of fresh peripheral blood by Ficoll-Paque density gradient centrifugation. Total RNA was extracted using Trizol reagent, and RNA quality was assessed on an Agilent 2100 Bioanalyzer. The TCR beta CDR3 regions were amplified from the RNA transcripts. The first round of RT-PCR for the TCR CDR3 was performed with the HTBI primer set and the Qiagen OneStep RT-PCR kit. The libraries were constructed in a second round of multiplex PCR and then size-selected and purified. Libraries were sequenced paired-end with 100 bp reads on an Illumina HiSeq2000. Per the authors' processing: Raw data were processed with SOAPnuke, discarding reads with adapters, uncalled bases, mean Phred below 15, or no exact constant-primer or identifier match. High-quality paired reads were merged with COPE v1.2.5, and unique nucleotide sequences were defined as clonotypes. Clonotypes were aligned to IMGT TRBV, TRBD and TRBJ reference segments using MiTCR v1.1. Analysis was restricted to V-J combinations with a frequency above 0.0001, which covered 98% to 99.2% of repertoires. A TCS score was defined as the ratio of F50 (clonal expansion) to E x V (chaos), with BLOSUM62-based TCRdist applied between CDR3 peptides within each V-J. Welch's t-statistics and random forest reduced roughly 500 V-J features to 13, which were used in a naive Bayes classifier (R e1071). Using fastp at Q25 and MiXCR, TCRdb reprocessed the public reads and kept productive beta chains. Duplicate CDR3 protein sequences are folded into a single record with the most common DNA and genes. The V and J calls were determined by TCRdb, not by the authors. In this sample the table shows fewer than 350,000 distinct CDR3 sequences, over 15% of which occur a single time. The ten largest clones represent 15% to 18% of the sample.

This clonotype originated in a woman aged 40 to 49 with Graves' ophthalmopathy. The specimen sequenced was blood. The sequence joins TRBV2 to TRBJ1-1, with TRBD1 as a weak D call on 6 bases. The CDR3 amino acid sequence is: CASREIQGGTEAFF. The DNA sequence is TGTGCCAGCAGGGAAATACAGGGCGGGACTGAAGCTTTCTTT.